This entry is about one T cell receptor (beta chain). Its antigen is as yet unknown. CDR1 is MNHNS and CDR2 is SASEGT in the germline V gene. This CDR3 spans 16 amino acids. Trimming left V 2 bases short and J 8 bases short, with 19 bases between. This sample was taken from a study of response to subunit inactivated influenza vaccine. Study-level points and caveats: That few new T cells are recruited by each seasonal influenza vaccination was the authors' suggestion.

MiXCR, applied by TCRdb to the RT-PCR reads, yields one record per CDR3 protein. The table shows roughly 780,000 distinct CDR3 sequences, with roughly 20% occurring only once. Sequencing was performed on PBMCs from blood, taken approximately 5 days after vaccination. The V and J genes are TRBV6-1 and TRBJ2-1; TRBD2 is a possible D gene (6 bases). The sequence was collected from a man aged 50-60 years who received an inactivated influenza vaccine. CDR3 in DNA: TGTGCCAGCAGTGAATCGGTAGGGGTTGGAGGGGATGAGCAGTTCTTC. Translation gives CASSESVGVGGDEQFF.